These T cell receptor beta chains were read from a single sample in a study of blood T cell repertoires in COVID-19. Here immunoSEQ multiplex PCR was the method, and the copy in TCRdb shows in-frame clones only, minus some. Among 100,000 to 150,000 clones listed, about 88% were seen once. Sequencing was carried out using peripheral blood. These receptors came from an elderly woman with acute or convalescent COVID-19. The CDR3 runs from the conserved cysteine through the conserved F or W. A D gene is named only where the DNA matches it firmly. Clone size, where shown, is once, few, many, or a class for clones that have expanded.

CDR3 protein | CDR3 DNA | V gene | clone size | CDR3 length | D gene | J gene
CASSDLVLSGQGTYEQYF | TGTGCCAGCAGTGACCTCGTCTTATCGGGTCAGGGTACCTACGAGCAGTACTTC | TRBV6-4 | . | 18 | . | TRBJ2-7
CASGRKGAGFRYGYTF | TGTGCCAGCGGACGTAAGGGGGCTGGGTTTCGCTATGGCTACACCTTC | TRBV27 | . | 16 | TRBD1 | TRBJ1-2
CASSSGGSPGNTIYF | TGTGCCAGCAGCTCCGGGGGATCTCCTGGAAACACCATATATTTT | TRBV9 | . | 15 | . | TRBJ1-3
CASSPVRGELFF | TGTGCCAGCAGCCCAGTACGCGGGGAGCTGTTTTTT | TRBV5-6 | . | 12 | . | TRBJ2-2
CASSEQEGANVLTF | TGTGCCAGCAGTGAACAGGAGGGGGCCAACGTCCTGACTTTC | TRBV6-4 | few | 14 | . | TRBJ2-6
CASSMAGMNIQYF | TGTGCCAGTAGTATGGCAGGGATGAACATTCAGTACTTC | TRBV19 | . | 13 | . | TRBJ2-4
CASSLTGLAANEQFF | TGTGCCAGCAGCCTCACGGGACTAGCAGCCAATGAGCAGTTCTTC | TRBV7-3 | . | 15 | TRBD2 | TRBJ2-1
CASRQGAQGEAFF | TGCGCCAGCAGACAGGGGGCGCAAGGCGAAGCTTTCTTT | TRBV5-1 | . | 13 | TRBD1 | TRBJ1-1
CASSKTGLSYNEQFF | TGTGCCAGCAGTAAGACAGGCCTCTCCTACAATGAGCAGTTCTTC | TRBV28 | . | 15 | . | TRBJ2-1
CASSQPAGEKLFF | TGTGCCAGCAGCCAGCCGGCGGGGGAAAAACTGTTTTTT | TRBV4-2 | . | 13 | . | TRBJ1-4
CASSMGLIYEQYF | TGTGCCAGTAGTATGGGCCTGATCTACGAGCAGTACTTC | TRBV19 | . | 13 | . | TRBJ2-7
CASSQPGLAGYEQYF | TGTGCCAGCAGCCAACCAGGACTAGCCGGCTACGAGCAGTACTTC | TRBV3-1/TRBV3-2 | . | 15 | TRBD2 | TRBJ2-7
CASSAPGQGAHGYTF | TGTGCCAGCAGCGCCCCAGGCCAGGGGGCGCATGGCTACACCTTC | TRBV11-1 | . | 15 | TRBD1 | TRBJ1-2
CASSLRGRANYEQYF | TGTGCCAGCAGCTTAAGAGGCAGGGCCAACTACGAGCAGTACTTC | TRBV5-4 | . | 15 | . | TRBJ2-7
CASSLGGEQFF | TGTGCCAGCAGCTTGGGGGGAGAGCAGTTCTTC | TRBV7-3 | . | 11 | . | TRBJ2-1
CASSQLLAGVTEAFF | TGCGCCAGCAGCCAGCTTCTGGCAGGGGTCACTGAAGCTTTCTTT | TRBV4-1 | . | 15 | . | TRBJ1-1
CASSNGSSYNSPLHF | TGTGCCAGCAGCAACGGTAGCTCCTATAATTCACCCCTCCACTTT | TRBV21-1 | . | 15 | . | TRBJ1-6
CASTKGQGTSSPLHF | TGTGCCAGCACCAAGGGACAGGGGACTAGTTCACCCCTCCACTTT | TRBV6-5 | few | 15 | TRBD1 | TRBJ1-6
CASSQVRAGDYGYTF | TGTGCCAGCAGCCAAGTGCGGGCGGGTGACTATGGCTACACCTTC | TRBV4-2 | . | 15 | . | TRBJ1-2
CASSLDSRGQWEKLFF | TGTGCCAGCAGCTTAGATAGCCGGGGACAGTGGGAAAAACTGTTTTTT | TRBV7-2 | . | 16 | TRBD1 | TRBJ1-4
CASRGQGRGNQPQHF | TGTGCCAGCAGAGGACAGGGAAGAGGCAATCAGCCCCAGCATTTT | TRBV28 | once | 15 | TRBD1 | TRBJ1-5
CASSSSLNVGAGEQFF | TGTGCCAGCAGCTCAAGTCTGAACGTGGGAGCGGGTGAGCAGTTCTTC | TRBV9 | . | 16 | . | TRBJ2-1
CASIGTGTTGELFF | TGTGCCAGCATTGGGACAGGGACCACCGGGGAGCTGTTTTTT | TRBV27 | . | 14 | TRBD1 | TRBJ2-2
CAGGAQTLGYTF | TGTGCCGGGGGGGCTCAGACCCTTGGCTACACCTTC | TRBV27 | . | 12 | . | TRBJ1-2
CASSHRTGSTDTQYF | TGTGCCAGCAGCCACAGGACAGGCAGCACAGATACGCAGTATTTT | TRBV7-9 | . | 15 | TRBD1 | TRBJ2-3
CASSLQGSGNTIYF | TGTGCCAGCAGCTTACAGGGCTCTGGAAACACCATATATTTT | TRBV5-4 | . | 14 | . | TRBJ1-3
CASSPGTGSYNEQFF | TGTGCCAGCAGTCCCGGGACAGGGAGTTACAATGAGCAGTTCTTC | TRBV28 | . | 15 | TRBD1 | TRBJ2-1
CASSVTGLSSYNEQFF | TGTGCCAGCAGCGTGACAGGGCTGAGCTCCTACAATGAGCAGTTCTTC | TRBV9 | . | 16 | TRBD1 | TRBJ2-1
CASSREGRSGNTIYF | TGTGCCAGTAGCAGGGAGGGGCGCTCTGGAAACACCATATATTTT | TRBV19 | . | 15 | . | TRBJ1-3
CASSLQGSNTGELFF | TGTGCCAGCAGCTTACAGGGGTCTAACACCGGGGAGCTGTTTTTT | TRBV7-3 | . | 15 | . | TRBJ2-2
CASSFGQGQTQYF | TGTGCCAGCAGTTTCGGGCAGGGCCAGACCCAGTACTTC | TRBV12-3/TRBV12-4 | . | 13 | . | TRBJ2-5
CASSQELTPGGGNTIYF | TGCGCCAGCAGCCAAGAACTCACCCCCGGGGGTGGAAACACCATATATTTT | TRBV4-1 | . | 17 | . | TRBJ1-3
CASSRRDRGYEQYF | TGTGCCAGCAGCCGAAGGGACAGGGGCTACGAGCAGTACTTC | TRBV5-6 | . | 14 | TRBD1 | TRBJ2-7
CASSQEFRLAEETQYF | TGTGCCAGCAGCCAAGAATTCCGACTAGCGGAAGAGACCCAGTACTTC | TRBV4-2 | . | 16 | TRBD2 | TRBJ2-5
CASTSDYSNQPQHF | TGTGCCAGCACCTCGGACTATAGCAATCAGCCCCAGCATTTT | TRBV2 | . | 14 | . | TRBJ1-5
CASSRMDRIATNEKLFF | TGCGCCAGCAGCCGGATGGACAGGATTGCAACTAATGAAAAACTGTTTTTT | TRBV4-1 | . | 17 | TRBD1 | TRBJ1-4